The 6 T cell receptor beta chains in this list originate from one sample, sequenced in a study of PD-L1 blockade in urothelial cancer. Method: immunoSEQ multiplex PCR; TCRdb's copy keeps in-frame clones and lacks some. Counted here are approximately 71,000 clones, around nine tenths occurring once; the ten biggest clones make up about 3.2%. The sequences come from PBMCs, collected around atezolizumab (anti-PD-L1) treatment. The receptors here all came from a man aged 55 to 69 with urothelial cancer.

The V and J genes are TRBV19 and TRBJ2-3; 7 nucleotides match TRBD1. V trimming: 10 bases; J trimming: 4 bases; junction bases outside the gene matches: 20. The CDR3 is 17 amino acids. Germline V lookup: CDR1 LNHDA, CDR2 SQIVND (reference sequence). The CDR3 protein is CATNPETGTSIPDTQYF. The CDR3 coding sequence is TGTGCCACTAATCCGGAGACAGGGACCAGCATCCCAGATACGCAGTATTTT.

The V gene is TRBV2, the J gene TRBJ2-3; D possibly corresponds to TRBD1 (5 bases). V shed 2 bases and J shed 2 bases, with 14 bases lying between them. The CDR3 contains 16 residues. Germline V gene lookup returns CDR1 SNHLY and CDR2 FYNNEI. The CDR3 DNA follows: TGTGCCAGCAGTGAACAGGGTGGCCTATACACAGATACGCAGTATTTT. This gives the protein CASSEQGGLYTDTQYF.

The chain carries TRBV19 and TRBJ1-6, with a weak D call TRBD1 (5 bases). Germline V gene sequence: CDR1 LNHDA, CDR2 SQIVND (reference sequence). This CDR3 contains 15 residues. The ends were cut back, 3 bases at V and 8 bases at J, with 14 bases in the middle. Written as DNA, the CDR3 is TGTGCCAGTAGTATTTCCCGGGGGTACGATTCACCCCTCCACTTT. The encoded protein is CASSISRGYDSPLHF.

In DNA form, the CDR3 reads TGCAGCGTTGCCGCCGCAGGGGCCGGGTCACCCCTCCACTTT. Its protein product is CSVAAAGAGSPLHF. The rearrangement uses TRBV29-1 and TRBJ1-6, with a possible D match to TRBD1 (6 bases). Germline loops: CDR1 SQVTM, CDR2 ANQGSEA. The V and J ends lost 4 bases and 10 bases respectively, with 17 bases between them. The CDR3 runs to 14 residues.

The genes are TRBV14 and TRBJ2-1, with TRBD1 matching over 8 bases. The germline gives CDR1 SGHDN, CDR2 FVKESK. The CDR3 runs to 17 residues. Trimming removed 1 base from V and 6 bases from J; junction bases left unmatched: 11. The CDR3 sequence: CASSQGRGTGRFNEQFF. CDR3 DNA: TGTGCCAGCAGCCAAGGCAGGGGGACAGGCCGATTCAATGAGCAGTTCTTC.

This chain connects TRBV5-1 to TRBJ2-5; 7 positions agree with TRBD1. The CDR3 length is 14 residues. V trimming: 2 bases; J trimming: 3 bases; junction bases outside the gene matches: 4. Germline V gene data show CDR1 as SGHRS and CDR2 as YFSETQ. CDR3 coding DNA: TGCGCCAGCAGCTTACCCGGGACAGAAGAGACCCAGTACTTC. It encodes CASSLPGTEETQYF.